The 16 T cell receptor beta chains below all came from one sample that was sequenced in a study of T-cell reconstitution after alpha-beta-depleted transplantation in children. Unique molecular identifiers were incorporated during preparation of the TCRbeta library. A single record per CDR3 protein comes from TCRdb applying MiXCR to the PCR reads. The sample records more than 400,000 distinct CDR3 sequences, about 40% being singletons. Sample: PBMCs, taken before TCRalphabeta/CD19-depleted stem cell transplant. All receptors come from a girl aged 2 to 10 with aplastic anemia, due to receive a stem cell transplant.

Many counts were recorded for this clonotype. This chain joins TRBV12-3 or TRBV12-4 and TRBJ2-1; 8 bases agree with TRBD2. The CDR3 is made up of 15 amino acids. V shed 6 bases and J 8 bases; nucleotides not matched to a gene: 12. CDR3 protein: CASRPGTRPYDEQFF. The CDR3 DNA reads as TGTGCCAGCAGGCCCGGGACTAGGCCGTACGATGAGCAGTTCTTC.

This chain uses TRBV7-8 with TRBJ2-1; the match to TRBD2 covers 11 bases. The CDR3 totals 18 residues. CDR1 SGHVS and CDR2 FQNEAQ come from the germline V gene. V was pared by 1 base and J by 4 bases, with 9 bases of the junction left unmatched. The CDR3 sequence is CASSLDSLGTSGYNEQFF. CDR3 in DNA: TGTGCCAGCAGCTTAGATTCTTTGGGGACTAGCGGTTACAATGAGCAGTTCTTC.

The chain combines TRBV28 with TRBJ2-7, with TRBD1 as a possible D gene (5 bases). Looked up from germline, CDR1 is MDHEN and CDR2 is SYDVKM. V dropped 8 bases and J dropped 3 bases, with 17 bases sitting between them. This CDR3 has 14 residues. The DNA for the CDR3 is TGTGCCAGCCGGACCTCCACAGGTCACTACGAGCAGTACTTC. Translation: CASRTSTGHYEQYF.

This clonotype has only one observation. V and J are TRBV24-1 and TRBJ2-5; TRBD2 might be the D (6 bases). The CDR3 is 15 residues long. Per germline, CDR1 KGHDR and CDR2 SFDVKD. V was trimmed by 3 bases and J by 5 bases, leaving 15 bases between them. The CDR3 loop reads CATSDKRGGLETQYF. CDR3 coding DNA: TGTGCCACCAGTGATAAGAGGGGAGGATTGGAGACCCAGTACTTC.

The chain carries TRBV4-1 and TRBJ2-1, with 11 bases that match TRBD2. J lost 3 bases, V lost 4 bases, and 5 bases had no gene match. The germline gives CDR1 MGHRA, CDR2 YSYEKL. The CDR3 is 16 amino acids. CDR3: CASSPGLAEHYNEQFF. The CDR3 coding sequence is TGCGCCAGCAGCCCGGGACTAGCGGAGCACTACAATGAGCAGTTCTTC.

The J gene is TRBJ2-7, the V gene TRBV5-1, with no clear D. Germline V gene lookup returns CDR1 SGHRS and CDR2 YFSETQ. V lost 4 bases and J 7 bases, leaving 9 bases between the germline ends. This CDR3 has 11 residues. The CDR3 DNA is TGCGCCAGCAGCCAGTCGAGGGAGCAGTACTTC. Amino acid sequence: CASSQSREQYF.

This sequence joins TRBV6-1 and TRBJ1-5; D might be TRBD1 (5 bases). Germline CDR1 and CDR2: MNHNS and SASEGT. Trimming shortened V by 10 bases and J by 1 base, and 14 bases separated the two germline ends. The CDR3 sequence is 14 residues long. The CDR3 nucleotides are TGTGCCACCGAGGAGGGGCAGAGCAATCAGCCCCAGCATTTT. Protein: CATEEGQSNQPQHF.

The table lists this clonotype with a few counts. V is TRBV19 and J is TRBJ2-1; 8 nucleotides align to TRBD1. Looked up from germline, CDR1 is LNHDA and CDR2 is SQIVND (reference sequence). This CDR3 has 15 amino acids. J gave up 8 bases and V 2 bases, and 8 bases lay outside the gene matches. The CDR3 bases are TGTGCCAGTAGTATAACAGACAGGGGTGGTTATGAGCAGTTCTTC. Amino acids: CASSITDRGGYEQFF.

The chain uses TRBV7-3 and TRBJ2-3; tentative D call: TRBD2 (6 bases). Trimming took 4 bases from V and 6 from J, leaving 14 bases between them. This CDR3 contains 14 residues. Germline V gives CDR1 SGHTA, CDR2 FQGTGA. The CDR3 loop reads CASSSPGRGDTQYF. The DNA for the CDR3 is TGTGCCAGCAGCTCTCCGGGCCGGGGGGATACGCAGTATTTT.

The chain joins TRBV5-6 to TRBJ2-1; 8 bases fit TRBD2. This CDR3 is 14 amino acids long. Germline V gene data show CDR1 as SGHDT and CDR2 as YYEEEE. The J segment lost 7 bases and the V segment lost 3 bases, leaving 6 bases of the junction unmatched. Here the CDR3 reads CASSYRTSLNEQFF. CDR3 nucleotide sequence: TGTGCCAGCAGCTACAGGACTAGCTTAAATGAGCAGTTCTTC.

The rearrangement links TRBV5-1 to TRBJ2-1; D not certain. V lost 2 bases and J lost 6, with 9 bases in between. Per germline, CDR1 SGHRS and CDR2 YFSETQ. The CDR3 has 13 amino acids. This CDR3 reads CASSFDWGNEQFF. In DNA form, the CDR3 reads TGCGCCAGCAGCTTTGACTGGGGCAATGAGCAGTTCTTC. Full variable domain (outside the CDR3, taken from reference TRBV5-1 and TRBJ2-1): KAGVTQTPRYLIKTRGQQVTLSCSPISGHRSVSWYQQTPGQGLQFLFEYFSETQRNKGNFPGRFSGRQFSNSRSEMNVSTLELGDSALYLCASSFDWGNEQFFGPGTRLTVL.

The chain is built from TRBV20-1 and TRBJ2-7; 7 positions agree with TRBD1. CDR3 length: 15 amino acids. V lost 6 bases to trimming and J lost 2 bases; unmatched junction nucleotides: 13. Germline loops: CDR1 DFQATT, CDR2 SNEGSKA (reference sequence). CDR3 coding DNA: TGCAGTGCGCCCCGGACAGGTTTGGGGGCCTACGAGCAGTACTTC. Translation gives CSAPRTGLGAYEQYF.

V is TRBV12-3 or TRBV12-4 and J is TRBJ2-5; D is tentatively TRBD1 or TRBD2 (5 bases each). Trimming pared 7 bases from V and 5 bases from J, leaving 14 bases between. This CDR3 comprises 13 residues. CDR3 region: CASKRRWGETQYF. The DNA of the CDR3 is TGTGCCAGCAAACGCAGGTGGGGGGAGACCCAGTACTTC.

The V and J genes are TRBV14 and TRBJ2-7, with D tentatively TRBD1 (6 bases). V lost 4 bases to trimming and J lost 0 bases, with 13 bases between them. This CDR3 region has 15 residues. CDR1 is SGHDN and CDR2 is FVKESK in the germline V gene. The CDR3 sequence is CASSRGQISSYEQYF. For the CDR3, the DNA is TGTGCCAGCAGCCGCGGACAGATAAGCTCCTACGAGCAGTACTTC.

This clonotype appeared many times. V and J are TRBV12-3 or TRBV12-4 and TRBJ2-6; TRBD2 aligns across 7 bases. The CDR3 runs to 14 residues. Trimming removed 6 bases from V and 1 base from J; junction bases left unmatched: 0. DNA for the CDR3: TGTGCCAGCAGGGGGGGGTCTGGGGCCAACGTCCTGACTTTC. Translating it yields CASRGGSGANVLTF.

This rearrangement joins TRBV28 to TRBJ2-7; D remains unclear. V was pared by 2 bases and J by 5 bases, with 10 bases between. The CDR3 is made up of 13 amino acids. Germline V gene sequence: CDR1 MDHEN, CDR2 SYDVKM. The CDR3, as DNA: TGTGCCAGCAGTTTAGTGGGTTTCCACGAGCAGTACTTC. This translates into CASSLVGFHEQYF.